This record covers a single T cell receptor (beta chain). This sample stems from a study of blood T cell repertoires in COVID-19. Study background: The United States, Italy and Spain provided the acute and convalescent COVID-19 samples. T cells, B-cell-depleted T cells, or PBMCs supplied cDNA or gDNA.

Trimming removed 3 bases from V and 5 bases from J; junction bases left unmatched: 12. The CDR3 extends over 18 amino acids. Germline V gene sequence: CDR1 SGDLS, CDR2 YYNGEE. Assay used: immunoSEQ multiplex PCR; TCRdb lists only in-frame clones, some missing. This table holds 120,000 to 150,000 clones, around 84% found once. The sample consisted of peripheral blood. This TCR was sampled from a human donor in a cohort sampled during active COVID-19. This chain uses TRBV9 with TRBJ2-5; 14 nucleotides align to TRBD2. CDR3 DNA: TGTGCCAGCAGCGCCGGGACTAGCGGGAGCGGGGGGATGGAGACCCAGTACTTC. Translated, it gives CASSAGTSGSGGMETQYF.